The 2 T cell receptor beta chains below come from one sample, sequenced in a study of T cells in Graves' hyperthyroidism and ophthalmopathy. TCR beta CDR3 region amplification was performed from RNA transcripts. First-round RT-PCR with HTBI primers amplified the TCR CDR3 region. Each CDR3 protein gets one entry after TCRdb re-called the multiplex PCR reads with MiXCR. There are 280,000 or so distinct CDR3 sequences in the sample; about 16% occur only once, and more than 30% lies in the top ten. The sample consisted of blood. These receptors came from a woman in her 50s with Graves' hyperthyroidism that later progressed to Graves' ophthalmopathy.

In this sample, this clonotype turned up many times. This chain links TRBV27 with TRBJ2-7; 9 nucleotides match TRBD1. Germline CDR1 and CDR2: MNHEY and SMNVEV (reference sequence). There are 14 residues in the CDR3. The J segment lost 5 bases and the V segment lost 3 bases, leaving 5 bases of the junction unmatched. CDR3 in amino acids: CASSFAGTGNEQYF. For the CDR3, the DNA is TGTGCCAGCAGTTTCGCCGGGACAGGGAACGAGCAGTACTTC.

This clonotype has a count of ten or more. The DNA for the CDR3 is TGTGCCAGCAGCTTAGACTACCATCACTCGGGGGAGCTGTTTTTT. It specifies CASSLDYHHSGELFF. The chain employs TRBV7-3 and TRBJ2-2; TRBD2 might be the D (5 bases). Looked up from germline, CDR1 is SGHTA and CDR2 is FQGTGA. The CDR3 totals 15 residues. The ends were cut back, 2 bases at V and 8 bases at J, with 15 bases in the middle.